What follows describes a single TCR beta chain. In the study's own analysis: Scientists estimated how many nucleated cells there were by amplifying reference gene primers. Measured with immunoSEQ multiplex PCR; TCRdb has only the in-frame clones, and not every one. V and J calls and clone size are as listed in that table; D and trimming were resolved from the DNA. The profile shows approximately 140,000 clones, approximately 82% of them singletons. This sample is drawn from a study of blood T cell repertoires in COVID-19. Study as a whole: Whether acute or convalescent, the COVID-19 samples came from the United States, Italy and Spain. Sources were T cells, B-cell-depleted T cells, or PBMCs; the material itself was cDNA or gDNA.

The CDR3 has 16 residues. CDR1 is SGHVS, CDR2 FQNEAQ, per germline. After removal of 5 bases from V and 1 base from J, the junction contained 6 bases not matched to a gene. This chain links TRBV7-8 with TRBJ2-2; TRBD1 agrees at 8 bases. The sequence came from a human donor in a cohort sampled during active COVID-19. Sequenced sample: peripheral blood. CDR3 DNA: TGTGCCAGCAGCCCCGGACAGGGTTGGAACACCGGGGAGCTGTTTTTT. It translates to CASSPGQGWNTGELFF. The full variable domain, with the rest looked up from reference TRBV7-8 and TRBJ2-2, is GAGVSQSPRYKVAKRGQDVALRCDPISGHVSLFWYQQALGQGPEFLTYFQNEAQLDKSGLPSDRFFAERPEGSVSTLKIQRTQQEDSAVYLCASSPGQGWNTGELFFGEGSRLTVL.